Listed below are T cell receptor beta chains from one sample, sequenced in a study of blood T cells in healthy people across ages. TCRdb reprocessed the 5' RACE reads with MiXCR, giving one entry per CDR3 protein. The sample consists of 1.2 million to 1.5 million distinct CDR3 sequences, about 43% of them appearing once. The sequenced sample consisted of blood. These receptors originate from a woman younger than 30 in good health. Each CDR3 is given with its conserved first and last residue. The D gene is left open where the match is weak. The size field is filled for only some rows; it gives once, few, many or a size class.

DNA,CDR3,V,length,D,size,J
TGTGCCAGCGGCCGTCGGCTAGCGGGCCCCGAGATGGATACGCAGTATTTT,CASGRRLAGPEMDTQYF,TRBV7-2,17,TRBD2,.,TRBJ2-3
TGTGCCAGCAGTTCCCTTGAATTTGCGGGCGATGAGCAGTTCTTC,CASSSLEFAGDEQFF,TRBV12-3/TRBV12-4,15,.,few,TRBJ2-1
TGTGCCAGCAGCTTGGGGACACTGGCGTACAATGAGCAGTACTTC,CASSLGTLAYNEQYF,TRBV7-2,15,.,few,TRBJ2-4
TGTGCCAGCAGCCAAGAGATGGCGGGGTCCCACGAGCAGTACTTC,CASSQEMAGSHEQYF,TRBV4-2,15,.,few,TRBJ2-7
TGTGCCAGCAGCTTCCCGTCTTCTGAATACGAGCAGTACTTC,CASSFPSSEYEQYF,TRBV7-8,14,.,few,TRBJ2-7
TGCAGTGCTAGGGATTCGGCGGGACAGATATACGAGCAGTACTTC,CSARDSAGQIYEQYF,TRBV20-1,15,.,few,TRBJ2-7
TGTGCCAGCAAACGAGCGGGAGGGTTCGAGCAGTACTTC,CASKRAGGFEQYF,TRBV11-1,13,TRBD2,.,TRBJ2-7
TGCAGTGCCCCCGGGACAGGGGACACAGATACGCAGTATTTT,CSAPGTGDTDTQYF,TRBV20-1,14,TRBD1,.,TRBJ2-3
TGTGCCAGCAGTGAGGGGCAGGGCAGGAGCGATGGCTACACCTTC,CASSEGQGRSDGYTF,TRBV25-1,15,.,.,TRBJ1-2
TGTGCCAGCAGTCTCCCGGGACTAGCGGGGGGGACTAGCACAGATACGCAGTATTTT,CASSLPGLAGGTSTDTQYF,TRBV6-2/TRBV6-3,19,TRBD2,.,TRBJ2-3
TGTGCCAGCACCAGGAGGAGGACTAGCGGGGGGTCAGAGACCCAGTACTTC,CASTRRRTSGGSETQYF,TRBV6-2/TRBV6-3,17,TRBD2,.,TRBJ2-5
TGTGCCAGCAGACCGGTCCCGAACACTGAAGCTTTCTTT,CASRPVPNTEAFF,TRBV6-2/TRBV6-3,13,.,.,TRBJ1-1
TGCAGCGTTGACATGGCGGACAGCCCTAACTATGGCTACACCTTC,CSVDMADSPNYGYTF,TRBV29-1,15,.,many,TRBJ1-2
TGTGCCAGCAGCTTATGGGACAGGGAGTACTTC,CASSLWDREYF,TRBV7-9,11,TRBD1,.,TRBJ2-5
TGTGCCAGCGGGTCCCCAGGGGGGGCAGGAGAGCGGTTCTTC,CASGSPGGAGERFF,TRBV6-2/TRBV6-3,14,.,.,TRBJ2-1
TGTGCCAGCAGCCAAGCGACGAAGAGGATACTTGACACCGGGGAGCTGTTTTTT,CASSQATKRILDTGELFF,TRBV3-1,18,.,.,TRBJ2-2
TGTGCCAGCAGCTTAACTGGGAGCGGGAGGACTAGCACAGATACGCAGTATTTT,CASSLTGSGRTSTDTQYF,TRBV7-6,18,TRBD2,.,TRBJ2-3
TGTGCCAGCAGTTACTTAGACGGCGGGAGCTACGAGCAGTACTTC,CASSYLDGGSYEQYF,TRBV6-2/TRBV6-3,15,TRBD2,once,TRBJ2-7
TGTGCCAGCAGTCGCCAAGGACTAGCGGCCTACAATGAGCAGTTCTTC,CASSRQGLAAYNEQFF,TRBV6-5,16,TRBD2,.,TRBJ2-1
TGTGCCAGCAGTGTGGGACAGGGGACGGTTTATGGCTACACCTTC,CASSVGQGTVYGYTF,TRBV2,15,TRBD1,.,TRBJ1-2
TGTGCCAGCAGTTACTCGATCGGGTACGAGCAGTACTTC,CASSYSIGYEQYF,TRBV6-5,13,.,many,TRBJ2-7
TGTGCCAGCAGGCCGTCAGGGGTCCCCAACGAGCAGTACTTC,CASRPSGVPNEQYF,TRBV12-3/TRBV12-4,14,.,.,TRBJ2-7